This T cell receptor beta chain was profiled in a study of blood T cell repertoires in COVID-19. Study-wide context: There were acute and convalescent COVID-19 samples, and they came from the United States, Italy and Spain. T cells, B-cell-depleted T cells, or PBMCs provided the cDNA or gDNA that served as material.

In the authors' methods: Counts of nucleated cells, estimated from reference gene primer amplification, were obtained. The protocol was immunoSEQ multiplex PCR, while the TCRdb copy is restricted to in-frame clones and leaves out a portion. V, J and clone size reflect that table, while D and trimming were determined from the DNA. This table holds some 320,000 clones, around 92% found once. V dropped 3 bases and J dropped 2 bases, with 24 bases sitting between them. The CDR3 length is 18 residues. Germline CDR1 reads SGHKS; CDR2 reads YYEKEE (reference sequence). Cohort allocation depended upon clinical history that participants reported.

The J gene is TRBJ2-7, the V gene TRBV5-5; D might be TRBD2 (6 bases). This clonotype was obtained from a woman in her forties or fifties who had been exposed to COVID-19. The specimen sequenced was PBMCs or T cells enriched from blood (not recorded which). CDR3 amino acids: CASSSRGLIGGATYEQYF. Written as DNA, the CDR3 is TGTGCCAGCAGCTCCCGCGGATTAATCGGCGGGGCGACCTACGAGCAGTACTTC.